Detailed here is one T cell receptor beta chain. V shed 8 bases, J shed 8 bases, and the junction held 5 bases outside the gene matches. The CDR3 is 12 residues long. The germline CDR1 and CDR2 sequences are SNHLY and FYNNEI. Donors were grouped by their self-reported clinical history. These data come from a study of blood T cell repertoires in COVID-19. Authors' methods: Nucleated cell number was recorded as an estimate derived from reference gene primer amplification. Repertoires were generated with immunoSEQ multiplex PCR, while TCRdb's copy carries only in-frame clones and drops some. Clone size and V and J calls were adopted from that table, with D and trimming inferred from the DNA. Of 110,000 to 150,000 clones listed, 80% to 90% are singletons.

The chain carries TRBV2 and TRBJ1-4; TRBD1 matches at 7 bases. Sequencing was carried out using PBMCs or T cells enriched from blood (not recorded which). The receptor's source is a man in his 60s who had recovered from COVID-19. The CDR3 loop reads CASRRQGEKLFF. The CDR3 nucleotides read TGTGCCAGCCGAAGACAGGGAGAAAAACTGTTTTTT.